A selection of T cell receptor beta chains follows, all from one sample in a study of Ad26.COV2.S vaccination and SARS-CoV-2 variants. Sequencing used immunoSEQ multiplex PCR; TCRdb keeps in-frame clones, though not all of them. The repertoire holds 250,000 to 300,000 clones, with 70% to 90% as singletons. Sequencing used peripheral blood, obtained in a trial of Ad26.COV2.S vaccine versus placebo. The receptors were gathered from a person aged 18-60 years who received the Ad26.COV2.S COVID-19 vaccine or a placebo. Both conserved end residues are part of each CDR3. D genes are given only for firm matches. Part of the rows lack a size; the others show once, few, many or a class for expanded clones.

abundance: -; v_gene: TRBV27; d_gene: TRBD1; j_gene: TRBJ2-2; CDR3nt: TGTGCCAGCAGTTCCTGGACAGGGCGGGGCGGGGAGCTGTTTTTT; CDR3aa: CASSSWTGRGGELFF
abundance: once; v_gene: TRBV7-2; d_gene: -; j_gene: TRBJ2-3; CDR3nt: TGTGCCAGCAGCTTAGTCGGTTCGAGCACAGATACGCAGTATTTT; CDR3aa: CASSLVGSSTDTQYF
abundance: few; v_gene: TRBV11-2; d_gene: TRBD2; j_gene: TRBJ2-1; CDR3nt: TGTGCCAGCAGCGGGGGACTAGCGGGGCCCCACAATGAGCAGTTCTTC; CDR3aa: CASSGGLAGPHNEQFF
abundance: -; v_gene: TRBV15; d_gene: TRBD2; j_gene: TRBJ2-1; CDR3nt: TGTGCCACCAGCAGAGATGAGGCGGGCGGGAGGGCCTACAATGAGCAGTTCTTC; CDR3aa: CATSRDEAGGRAYNEQFF
abundance: -; v_gene: TRBV9; d_gene: -; j_gene: TRBJ2-1; CDR3nt: TGTGCCAGCAGCGTAGCTTGGGACAATGAGCAGTTCTTC; CDR3aa: CASSVAWDNEQFF
abundance: -; v_gene: TRBV2; d_gene: TRBD1; j_gene: TRBJ1-5; CDR3nt: TGTGCCAGCAGAGAGACAGGGTATAGCAATCAGCCCCAGCATTTT; CDR3aa: CASRETGYSNQPQHF
abundance: -; v_gene: TRBV9; d_gene: -; j_gene: TRBJ1-3; CDR3nt: TGTGCCAGCAGCTCGGACCACTCTGGAAACACCATATATTTT; CDR3aa: CASSSDHSGNTIYF
abundance: -; v_gene: TRBV24-1; d_gene: -; j_gene: TRBJ2-1; CDR3nt: TGTGCCACCAGTGGGAAGGGGGTGAACAATGAGCAGTTCTTC; CDR3aa: CATSGKGVNNEQFF
abundance: -; v_gene: TRBV11-3; d_gene: -; j_gene: TRBJ1-1; CDR3nt: TGTGCCAGCAGCTTAGGCCGGGCCAGGAACACTGAAGCTTTCTTT; CDR3aa: CASSLGRARNTEAFF
abundance: -; v_gene: TRBV7-9; d_gene: TRBD1; j_gene: TRBJ1-1; CDR3nt: TGTGCCAGCAGCGACGGACAGGCTTATTTGACGAACACTGAAGCTTTCTTT; CDR3aa: CASSDGQAYLTNTEAFF
abundance: -; v_gene: TRBV6-2/TRBV6-3; d_gene: TRBD2; j_gene: TRBJ2-7; CDR3nt: TGTGCCAGCAGTAGCCTGTACGGAGCGGGGTCGATCTACGAGCAGTACTTC; CDR3aa: CASSSLYGAGSIYEQYF
abundance: -; v_gene: TRBV5-5; d_gene: -; j_gene: TRBJ2-1; CDR3nt: TGTGCCAGCAGCTTGGAGGGGCCCTCCTACAATGAGCAGTTCTTC; CDR3aa: CASSLEGPSYNEQFF
abundance: -; v_gene: TRBV7-9; d_gene: -; j_gene: TRBJ1-1; CDR3nt: TGTGCCAGCACACACGGGGGGGAGAACACTGAAGCTTTCTTT; CDR3aa: CASTHGGENTEAFF
abundance: -; v_gene: TRBV2; d_gene: TRBD2; j_gene: TRBJ2-5; CDR3nt: TGTGCCAGCAGTGATACTTATTTAGCGGGGTACAAACGAGAGACCCAGTACTTC; CDR3aa: CASSDTYLAGYKRETQYF
abundance: -; v_gene: TRBV5-1; d_gene: -; j_gene: TRBJ1-6; CDR3nt: TGCGCCAGCAGCCAACAGCAGGGGAAAAATTCACCCCTCCACTTT; CDR3aa: CASSQQQGKNSPLHF
abundance: -; v_gene: TRBV6-5; d_gene: -; j_gene: TRBJ2-2; CDR3nt: TGTGCCAGCAGTTACTCTGCCGGGGAGCTGTTTTTT; CDR3aa: CASSYSAGELFF
abundance: once; v_gene: TRBV9; d_gene: -; j_gene: TRBJ2-6; CDR3nt: TGTGCCAGCAGCCCCACCCCCCTCAGTAATCCCAGCTCTGGGGCCAACGTCCTGACTTTC; CDR3aa: CASSPTPLSNPSSGANVLTF
abundance: -; v_gene: TRBV28; d_gene: -; j_gene: TRBJ1-2; CDR3nt: TGTGCCAGCAGTCGGGGGGAGGCTAACTATGGCTACACCTTC; CDR3aa: CASSRGEANYGYTF
abundance: -; v_gene: TRBV7-9; d_gene: -; j_gene: TRBJ1-5; CDR3nt: TGTGCCAGCAGCTTAGCAGGGGGCAATCAGCCCCAGCATTTT; CDR3aa: CASSLAGGNQPQHF
abundance: -; v_gene: TRBV6-6; d_gene: TRBD1; j_gene: TRBJ1-2; CDR3nt: TGTGCCAGCAGTTACAGGGGACAGGGTAACTATGGCTACACCTTC; CDR3aa: CASSYRGQGNYGYTF
abundance: once; v_gene: TRBV1; d_gene: -; j_gene: TRBJ2-3; CDR3nt: TGCACCAGCAGCCAAGATGAACCGGCTAGCGGGTCTCCTACTAGCACAGATACGCAGTATTTT; CDR3aa: CTSSQDEPASGSPTSTDTQYF
abundance: -; v_gene: TRBV11-2; d_gene: -; j_gene: TRBJ1-1; CDR3nt: TGTGCCAGCAGCTTGGAACGGGGCACTGAAGCTTTCTTT; CDR3aa: CASSLERGTEAFF